The sequence of this T cell receptor (beta chain) was determined in a study of blood T cell repertoires in COVID-19. Produced via immunoSEQ multiplex PCR; TCRdb's table is partial and in-frame only. The sample consists of about 150,000 clones, roughly 90% of them appearing once. This CDR3 region has 15 residues. The germline V gene encodes CDR1 MNHEY and CDR2 SVGAGI. J lost 5 bases, V lost 7 bases, and 12 bases had no gene match. The sequence came from a man in his 60s with active or convalescent COVID-19. The rearrangement uses TRBV6-5 and TRBJ2-5, with TRBD1 identical over 8 bases. Sequenced material: peripheral blood. CDR3 nucleotide sequence: TGTGCCAGCACCATAGGACAGGGCCAGGGGGAGACCCAGTACTTC. It is translated as CASTIGQGQGETQYF.